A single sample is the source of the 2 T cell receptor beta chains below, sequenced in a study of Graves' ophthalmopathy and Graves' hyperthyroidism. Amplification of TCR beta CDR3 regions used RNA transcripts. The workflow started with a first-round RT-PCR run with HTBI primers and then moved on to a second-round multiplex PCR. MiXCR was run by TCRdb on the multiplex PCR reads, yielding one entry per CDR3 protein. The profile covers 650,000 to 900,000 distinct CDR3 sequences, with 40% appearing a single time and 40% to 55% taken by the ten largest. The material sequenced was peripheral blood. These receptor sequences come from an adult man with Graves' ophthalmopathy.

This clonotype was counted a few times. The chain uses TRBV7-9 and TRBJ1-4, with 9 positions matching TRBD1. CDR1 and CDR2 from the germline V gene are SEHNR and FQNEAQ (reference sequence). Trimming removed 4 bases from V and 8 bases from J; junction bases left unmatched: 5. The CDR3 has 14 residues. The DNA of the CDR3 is TGTGCCAGCAGCTACGACAGGGGGAAGGAAAAACTGTTTTTT. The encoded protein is CASSYDRGKEKLFF.

This chain's CDR3 is CASSQPAGYQETQYF. The CDR3 DNA is TGTGCCAGCAGCCAACCCGCGGGGTACCAAGAGACCCAGTACTTC. This chain uses TRBV9 with TRBJ2-5; tentative D call: TRBD2 (6 bases). Germline V CDR1 and CDR2: SGDLS, YYNGEE. Trimming left V 4 bases short and J 0 bases short, with 13 bases between. The CDR3 spans 15 residues.